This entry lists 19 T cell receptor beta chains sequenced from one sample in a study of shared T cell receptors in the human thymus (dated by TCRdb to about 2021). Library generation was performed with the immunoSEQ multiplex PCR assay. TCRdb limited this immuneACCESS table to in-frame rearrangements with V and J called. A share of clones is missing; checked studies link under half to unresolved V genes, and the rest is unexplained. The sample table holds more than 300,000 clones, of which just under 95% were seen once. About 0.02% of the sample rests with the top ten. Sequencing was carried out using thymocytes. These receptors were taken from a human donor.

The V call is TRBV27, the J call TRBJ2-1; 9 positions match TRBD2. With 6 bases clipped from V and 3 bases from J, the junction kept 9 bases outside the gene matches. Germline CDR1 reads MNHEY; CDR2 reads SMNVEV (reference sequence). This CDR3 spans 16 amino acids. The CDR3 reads CASSLGREGLYNEQFF. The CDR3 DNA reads TGTGCCAGCAGCCTAGGGCGGGAGGGCCTCTACAATGAGCAGTTCTTC.

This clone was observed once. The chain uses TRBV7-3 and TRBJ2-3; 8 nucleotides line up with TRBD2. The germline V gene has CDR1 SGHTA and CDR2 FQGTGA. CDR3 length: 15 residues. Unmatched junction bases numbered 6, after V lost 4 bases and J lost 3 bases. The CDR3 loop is CASSYGGARTDTQYF. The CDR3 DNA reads TGTGCCAGCAGCTACGGGGGGGCGCGAACAGATACGCAGTATTTT.

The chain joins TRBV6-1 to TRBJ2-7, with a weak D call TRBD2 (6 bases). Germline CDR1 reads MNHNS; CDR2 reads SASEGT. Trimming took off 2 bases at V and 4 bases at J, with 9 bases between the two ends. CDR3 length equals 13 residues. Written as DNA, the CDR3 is TGTGCCAGCAGTGAACTAGCGTCTTACGAGCAGTACTTC. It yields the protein CASSELASYEQYF.

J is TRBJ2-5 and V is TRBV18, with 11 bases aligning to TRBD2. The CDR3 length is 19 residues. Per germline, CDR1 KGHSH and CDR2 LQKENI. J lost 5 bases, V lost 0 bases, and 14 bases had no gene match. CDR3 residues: CASSPPRSSGRPALETQYF. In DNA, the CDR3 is TGTGCCAGCTCACCACCGAGGTCTAGCGGGAGGCCGGCACTGGAGACCCAGTACTTC.

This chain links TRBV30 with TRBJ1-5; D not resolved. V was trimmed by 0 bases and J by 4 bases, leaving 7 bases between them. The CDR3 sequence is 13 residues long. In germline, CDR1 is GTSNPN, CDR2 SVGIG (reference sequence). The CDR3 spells CAWSVRLNQPQHF. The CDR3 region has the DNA TGTGCCTGGAGTGTACGTCTAAATCAGCCCCAGCATTTT. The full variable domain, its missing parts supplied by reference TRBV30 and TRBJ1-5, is SQTIHQWPATLVQPVGSPLSLECTVEGTSNPNLYWYRQAAGRGLQLLFYSVGIGQISSEVPQNLSASRPQDRQFILSSKKLLLSDSGFYLCAWSVRLNQPQHFGDGTRLSIL.

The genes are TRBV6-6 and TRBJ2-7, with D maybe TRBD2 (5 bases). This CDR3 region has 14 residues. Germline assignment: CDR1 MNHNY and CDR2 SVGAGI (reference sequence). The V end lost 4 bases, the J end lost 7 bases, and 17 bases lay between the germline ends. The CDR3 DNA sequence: TGTGCCAGCAGTTCAGTGGAGAGGGCCAAGGAGCAGTACTTC. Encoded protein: CASSSVERAKEQYF.

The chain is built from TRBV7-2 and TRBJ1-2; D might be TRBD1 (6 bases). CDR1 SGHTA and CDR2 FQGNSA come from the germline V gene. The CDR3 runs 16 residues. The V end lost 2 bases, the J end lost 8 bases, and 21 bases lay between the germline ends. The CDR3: CASSLYSNGGRGGYTF. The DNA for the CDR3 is TGTGCCAGCAGCTTATATAGTAACGGGGGGCGAGGCGGCTACACCTTC.

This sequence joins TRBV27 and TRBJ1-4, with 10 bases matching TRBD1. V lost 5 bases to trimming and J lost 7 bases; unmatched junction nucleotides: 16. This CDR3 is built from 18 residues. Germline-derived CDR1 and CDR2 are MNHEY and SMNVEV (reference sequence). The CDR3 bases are TGTGCCAGCAGTCCATGGACAGGGGGATTCTCTGTGGGTGAAAAACTGTTTTTT. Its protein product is CASSPWTGGFSVGEKLFF.

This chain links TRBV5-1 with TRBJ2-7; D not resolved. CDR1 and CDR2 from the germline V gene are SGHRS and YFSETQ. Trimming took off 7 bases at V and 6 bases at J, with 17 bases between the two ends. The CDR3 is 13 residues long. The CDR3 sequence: CASSQSGILEQYF. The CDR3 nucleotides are TGCGCCAGCTCCCAGAGTGGGATCCTCGAGCAGTACTTC.

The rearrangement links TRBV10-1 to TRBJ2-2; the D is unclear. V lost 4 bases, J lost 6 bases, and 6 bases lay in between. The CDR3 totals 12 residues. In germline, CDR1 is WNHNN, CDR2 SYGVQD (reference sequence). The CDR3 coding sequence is TGCGCCAGCAGTGGAGGACCCGGGGAGCTGTTTTTT. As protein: CASSGGPGELFF.

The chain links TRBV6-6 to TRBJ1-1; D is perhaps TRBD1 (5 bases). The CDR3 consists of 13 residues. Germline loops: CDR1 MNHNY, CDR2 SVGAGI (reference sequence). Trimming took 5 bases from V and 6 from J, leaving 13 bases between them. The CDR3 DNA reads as TGTGCCAGCAGTCGCGTGTTGGGGGCTGAAGCTTTCTTT. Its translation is CASSRVLGAEAFF.

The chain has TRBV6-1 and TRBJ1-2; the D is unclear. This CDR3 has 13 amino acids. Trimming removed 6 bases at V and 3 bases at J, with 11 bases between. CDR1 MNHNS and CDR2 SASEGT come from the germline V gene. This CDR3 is CASSDKADYGYTF. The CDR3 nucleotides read TGTGCCAGCAGCGATAAGGCGGACTATGGCTACACCTTC.

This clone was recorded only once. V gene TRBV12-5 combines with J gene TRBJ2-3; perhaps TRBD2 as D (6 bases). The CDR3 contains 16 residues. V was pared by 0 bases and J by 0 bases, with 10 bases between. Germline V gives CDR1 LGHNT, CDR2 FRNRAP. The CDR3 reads CASGLVSSGSTDTQYF. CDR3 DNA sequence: TGTGCTAGTGGTTTGGTATCCAGCGGGAGCACAGATACGCAGTATTTT.

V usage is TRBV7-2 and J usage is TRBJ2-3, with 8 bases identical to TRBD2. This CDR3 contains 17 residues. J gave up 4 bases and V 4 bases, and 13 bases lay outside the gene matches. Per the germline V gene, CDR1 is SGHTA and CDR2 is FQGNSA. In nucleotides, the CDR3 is TGTGCCAGCAGCTGCTGTGTCAGCGGGAGATATTCAGATACGCAGTATTTT. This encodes CASSCCVSGRYSDTQYF.

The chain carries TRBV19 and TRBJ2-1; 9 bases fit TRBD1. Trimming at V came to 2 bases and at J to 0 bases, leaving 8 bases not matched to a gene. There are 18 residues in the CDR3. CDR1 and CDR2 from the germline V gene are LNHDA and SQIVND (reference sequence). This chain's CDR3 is CASSISGTGRSSYNEQFF. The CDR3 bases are TGTGCCAGTAGTATATCCGGGACAGGGAGAAGCTCCTACAATGAGCAGTTCTTC.

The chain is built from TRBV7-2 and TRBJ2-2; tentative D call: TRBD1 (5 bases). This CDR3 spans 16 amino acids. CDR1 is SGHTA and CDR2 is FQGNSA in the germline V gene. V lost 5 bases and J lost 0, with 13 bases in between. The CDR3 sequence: CASSLDRSANTGELFF. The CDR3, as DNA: TGTGCCAGCAGCCTAGACAGAAGCGCGAACACCGGGGAGCTGTTTTTT.

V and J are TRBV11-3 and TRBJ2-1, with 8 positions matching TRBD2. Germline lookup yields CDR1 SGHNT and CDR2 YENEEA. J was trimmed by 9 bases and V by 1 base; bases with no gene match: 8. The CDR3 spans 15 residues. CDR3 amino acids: CASSLGGSGTAEQFF. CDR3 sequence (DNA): TGTGCCAGCAGCTTAGGCGGTAGCGGGACTGCTGAGCAGTTCTTC.

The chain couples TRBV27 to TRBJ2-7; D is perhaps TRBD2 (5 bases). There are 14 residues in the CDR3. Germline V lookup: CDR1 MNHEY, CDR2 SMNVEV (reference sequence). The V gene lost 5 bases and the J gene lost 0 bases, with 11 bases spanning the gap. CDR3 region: CASSKGGYSYEQYF. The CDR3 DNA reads TGTGCCAGCAGTAAGGGCGGGTACTCCTACGAGCAGTACTTC.

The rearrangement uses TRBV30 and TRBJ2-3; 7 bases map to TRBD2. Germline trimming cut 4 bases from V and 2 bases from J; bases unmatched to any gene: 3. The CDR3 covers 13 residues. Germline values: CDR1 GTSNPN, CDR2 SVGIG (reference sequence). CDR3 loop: CAWIGLVTDTQYF. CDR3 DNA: TGTGCCTGGATCGGACTAGTCACAGATACGCAGTATTTT.